These 31 T cell receptor beta chains were sequenced from one sample in a study of sequential checkpoint blockade in melanoma. Treatment noted: randomized to nivolumab then ipilimumab (arm A) or the reverse (arm B). Only in-frame clones appear in the TCRdb table, and some are missing; sequencing was by immunoSEQ multiplex PCR. The sample yields about 18,000 clones, roughly 69% seen once. Sequences were derived from CD8+ T cells sorted from blood (inferred from file names), sampled from a patient given nivolumab and ipilimumab in sequence. These receptors were obtained from a human donor with melanoma.

This clone was observed a single time. V and J are TRBV7-2 and TRBJ2-7; 10 positions match TRBD2. Germline trimming cut 2 bases from V and 3 bases from J; bases unmatched to any gene: 7. The germline V gene encodes CDR1 SGHTA and CDR2 FQGNSA. The CDR3 is made up of 16 amino acids. CDR3 bases: TGTGCCAGCAGCTTACCCTCTAGCGGGGGACTCTACGAGCAGTACTTC. Translating gives CASSLPSSGGLYEQYF.

The chain combines TRBV5-1 with TRBJ2-7, with TRBD2 as a possible D gene (7 bases). The V gene's germline CDR1 is SGHRS and CDR2 YFSETQ. The CDR3 runs 18 residues. V lost 0 bases, J lost 1 base, and 20 bases lay in between. The CDR3 protein is CASSLAPGGTTTSYEQYF. CDR3 DNA sequence: TGCGCCAGCAGCTTGGCCCCGGGGGGCACAACCACATCCTACGAGCAGTACTTC.

The chain carries TRBV21-1 and TRBJ2-7; TRBD1 is taken as the D call from the table, unchecked against the DNA. TRBV21-1 is flagged as a pseudogene. The CDR3 consists of 17 residues. CDR3 residues: CASWQEYGQGYSYEQYF. CDR3 sequence (DNA): TGTGCCAGCTGGCAGGAATACGGACAGGGGTACTCCTACGAGCAGTACTTC.

The genes are TRBV10-3 and TRBJ1-1, with D tentatively TRBD1 (5 bases). Trimming removed 6 bases at V and 4 bases at J, with 12 bases between. Germline assignment: CDR1 ENHRY and CDR2 SYGVKD. The length of the CDR3 is 13 residues. This CDR3 is CAIRVGGSTEAFF. In DNA, the CDR3 is TGTGCCATCAGGGTGGGGGGGAGCACTGAAGCTTTCTTT.

The J gene is TRBJ2-1, the V gene TRBV6-5; D unresolved. The CDR3 spans 11 residues. CDR1 and CDR2 (germline): MNHEY, SVGAGI. Trimming shortened V by 8 bases and J by 10 bases, and 12 bases separated the two germline ends. The CDR3 is CASSFLAEQFF. The CDR3 region has the DNA TGTGCCAGCTCCTTCCTTGCGGAGCAGTTCTTC.

The chain combines TRBV7-3 with TRBJ2-1; 10 nucleotides match TRBD2. With 5 bases clipped from V and 7 bases from J, the junction kept 5 bases outside the gene matches. There are 14 residues in the CDR3. Germline CDR1 SGHTA, CDR2 FQGTGA. This CDR3 is CASSSGRAKNEQFF. In DNA form, the CDR3 reads TGTGCCAGCAGCAGCGGGAGGGCCAAAAATGAGCAGTTCTTC.

As regards this clone: At one end, the junction sequence differs from germline, possibly due to a read error. The chain combines TRBV6-6 with TRBJ2-3; tentative D call: TRBD1 (5 bases). The CDR3 length is 15 residues. Germline CDR1 is MNHNY and CDR2 is SVGAGI (reference sequence). As DNA, the CDR3 is TGTGCCGGCAGCTGGTCCAGGGTGACCACAGATACGCAGTATTTT. Its translation: CAGSWSRVTTDTQYF.

This chain links TRBV28 with TRBJ2-1; 7 nucleotides agree with TRBD2. The J segment lost 4 bases and the V segment lost 4 bases, leaving 16 bases of the junction unmatched. Germline lookup yields CDR1 MDHEN and CDR2 SYDVKM. This CDR3 contains 18 residues. In nucleotides, the CDR3 is TGTGCCAGCAGTTACCCTCGATCGGGCGGGAGTGCGTACAATGAGCAGTTCTTC. Encoded protein: CASSYPRSGGSAYNEQFF. The variable domain in full, completed from reference TRBV28 and TRBJ2-1, reads DVKVTQSSRYLVKRTGEKVFLECVQDMDHENMFWYRQDPGLGLRLIYFSYDVKMKEKGDIPEGYSVSREKKERFSLILESASTNQTSMYLCASSYPRSGGSAYNEQFFGPGTRLTVL.

The chain recombines TRBV7-8 with TRBJ2-2; the match to TRBD2 covers 7 bases. This CDR3 contains 13 residues. Germline loops: CDR1 SGHVS, CDR2 FQNEAQ. CDR3 sequence reads: CAATGGNTGELFF. The CDR3 bases are TGTGCGGCCACGGGAGGAAACACCGGGGAGCTGTTTTTT.

This rearrangement joins TRBV9 to TRBJ2-2, with 9 bases lining up with TRBD2. Germline V lookup: CDR1 SGDLS, CDR2 YYNGEE. This CDR3 has 15 residues. V trimming: 2 bases; J trimming: 1 base; junction bases outside the gene matches: 0. CDR3 DNA sequence: TGTGCCAGCAGCGTGACTAGCGGGAACACCGGGGAGCTGTTTTTT. Protein: CASSVTSGNTGELFF. Based on the CDR3 plus reference TRBV9 and TRBJ2-2, the full variable domain is DSGVTQTPKHLITATGQRVTLRCSPRSGDLSVYWYQQSLDQGLQFLIQYYNGEERAKGNILERFSAQQFPDLHSELNLSSLELGDSALYFCASSVTSGNTGELFFGEGSRLTVL.

The J gene is TRBJ1-1, the V gene TRBV19; 10 bases match TRBD1. The CDR3 length is 13 residues. V gave up 8 bases and J gave up 7 bases; unmatched junction bases: 7. Germline V gene data show CDR1 as LNHDA and CDR2 as SQIVND (reference sequence). This CDR3 is CASSDRGLDEAFF. The CDR3 bases are TGTGCCAGTTCCGACAGGGGGCTAGATGAAGCTTTCTTT. Drawing the rest from reference TRBV19 and TRBJ1-1, the complete variable domain is DGGITQSPKYLFRKEGQNVTLSCEQNLNHDAMYWYRQDPGQGLRLIYYSQIVNDFQKGDIAEGYSVSREKKESFPLTVTSAQKNPTAFYLCASSDRGLDEAFFGQGTRLTVV.

The J gene is TRBJ1-1, the V gene TRBV27; D ambiguous. The CDR3 has 14 residues. Looked up from germline, CDR1 is MNHEY and CDR2 is SMNVEV (reference sequence). V was clipped by 3 bases and J by 1 base, with 9 bases between them. CDR3: CASSLRAWNTEAFF. For the CDR3, the DNA is TGTGCCAGCAGTTTGAGGGCCTGGAACACTGAAGCTTTCTTT.

In nucleotides, the CDR3 is TGTGCCAGCAGCTTTCTCACCGGGGAGCTGTTTTTT. Translated: CASSFLTGELFF. The chain has TRBV7-6 and TRBJ2-2; D is uncertain. Per the germline V gene, CDR1 is SGHVS and CDR2 is FNYEAQ. The length of the CDR3 is 12 residues. Trimming pared 3 bases from V and 4 bases from J, leaving 3 bases between.

This chain connects TRBV27 to TRBJ2-7; tentative D call: TRBD1 (6 bases). CDR1 MNHEY and CDR2 SMNVEV come from the germline V gene (reference sequence). CDR3 length: 11 residues. V gave up 5 bases and J gave up 7 bases, with 9 bases separating them. CDR3 region: CASSIGTEQYF. The DNA of the CDR3 is TGTGCCAGCAGTATCGGGACAGAGCAGTACTTC.

The rearrangement joins TRBV6-6 to TRBJ1-6; no definite D call. The germline gives CDR1 MNHNY, CDR2 SVGAGI (reference sequence). Deletions cut 0 bases from V and 7 bases from J, with 10 bases between. The CDR3 sequence is 15 residues long. CDR3 loop: CASSYSKNRNSPLHF. The CDR3 DNA follows: TGTGCCAGCAGTTACTCGAAAAACCGGAATTCACCCCTCCACTTT.

This rearrangement joins TRBV14 to TRBJ2-1; 7 bases align to TRBD1. Trimming took 5 bases from V and 10 from J; bases not matched to a gene: 20. CDR1 and CDR2 from the germline V gene are SGHDN and FVKESK. The CDR3 is 17 residues long. The CDR3 loop reads CASSSDWQGVIGGEQFF. Here the CDR3 DNA reads TGTGCCAGCAGCTCCGACTGGCAGGGGGTGATCGGCGGGGAGCAGTTCTTC.

This rearrangement joins TRBV21-1 to TRBJ2-7; TRBD2 reflects the table's D call only, with no check against the DNA. TRBV21-1 is a pseudogene locus. CDR3 length: 14 amino acids. This CDR3 reads CASSPGGLDYEQYF. CDR3 DNA sequence: TGTGCCAGCAGCCCCGGGGGACTGGACTACGAGCAGTACTTC.

This clone was observed a handful of times. This chain connects TRBV5-1 to TRBJ2-7, with 8 bases fitting TRBD1. V was clipped by 4 bases and J by 7 bases; unmatched bases: 10. CDR3 size: 14 residues. From germline, CDR1 is SGHRS and CDR2 YFSETQ. The CDR3 loop reads CASSPGQALGEQYF. CDR3 DNA: TGCGCCAGCAGCCCGGGACAGGCCCTTGGTGAGCAGTACTTC.

J is TRBJ1-1 and V is TRBV7-2; weak D call: TRBD1 (6 bases). V was cut by 5 bases and J by 0 bases, with 19 bases left in between. The CDR3 is 17 residues long. CDR1 and CDR2 (germline): SGHTA, FQGNSA. The CDR3 sequence: CASSIQTWTALNTEAFF. CDR3 DNA: TGTGCCAGCAGCATTCAAACCTGGACAGCCTTGAACACTGAAGCTTTCTTT.

The V and J genes are TRBV6-1 and TRBJ1-3; no reliable D call. Germline loops: CDR1 MNHNS, CDR2 SASEGT. The CDR3 is made up of 15 amino acids. Deletions cut 8 bases from V and 4 bases from J, with 18 bases between. CDR3 bases: TGTGCCAGCGAGACCGGGATAGGCACAGGAAACACCATATATTTT. Its translation is CASETGIGTGNTIYF.

This clone was found a few times. The same CDR3 can be traced to other DNA sequences in this sample. The chain carries TRBV5-1 and TRBJ1-1; 7 bases line up with TRBD1. The CDR3 is 14 amino acids. With V trimmed by 0 bases and J by 3 bases, 2 bases remained unmatched. The V gene's germline CDR1 is SGHRS and CDR2 YFSETQ. The CDR3 here is CASSLAGGYTEAFF. In DNA, the CDR3 is TGCGCCAGCAGCTTGGCAGGGGGATACACTGAAGCTTTCTTT.

This chain links TRBV30 with TRBJ1-5, with 8 bases fitting TRBD1. The CDR3 runs 15 residues. Germline trimming cut 0 bases from V and 2 bases from J; bases unmatched to any gene: 3. From germline, CDR1 is GTSNPN and CDR2 SVGIG (reference sequence). The CDR3 is CAWSVRTGRNQPQHF. DNA for the CDR3: TGTGCCTGGAGTGTACGGACAGGGCGCAATCAGCCCCAGCATTTT.

This clone was counted only a few times. This chain links TRBV5-6 with TRBJ1-5; TRBD1 might be the D (6 bases). Germline CDR1 reads SGHDT; CDR2 reads YYEEEE. Deletions cut 1 base from V and 2 bases from J, with 16 bases between. CDR3 size: 17 residues. In DNA form, the CDR3 reads TGTGCCAGCAGCTTGAGCTCTGGGGGCTACGGCAATCAGCCCCAGCATTTT. It is translated as CASSLSSGGYGNQPQHF. The full variable domain, in which reference TRBV5-6 and TRBJ1-5 provide the parts outside the CDR3, is DAGVTQSPTHLIKTRGQQVTLRCSPKSGHDTVSWYQQALGQGPQFIFQYYEEEERQRGNFPDRFSGHQFPNYSSELNVNALLLGDSALYLCASSLSSGGYGNQPQHFGDGTRLSIL.

This chain uses TRBV29-1 with TRBJ2-1; D unclear. Germline-derived CDR1 and CDR2 are SQVTM and ANQGSEA. This CDR3 region has 11 residues. The germline V and J ends were trimmed by 4 bases and 7 bases, with 8 bases remaining between them. The CDR3 spells CSVASKNEQFF. CDR3 coding DNA: TGCAGCGTTGCCAGTAAGAATGAGCAGTTCTTC.

V and J are TRBV6-5 and TRBJ2-2; D is possibly TRBD2 (6 bases). The CDR3 runs 14 residues. From germline, CDR1 is MNHEY and CDR2 SVGAGI. V lost 0 bases and J 5 bases, leaving 7 bases between the germline ends. The chain's CDR3 is CASSYSGRTGELFF. The CDR3 region has the DNA TGTGCCAGCAGTTACTCAGGGAGGACCGGGGAGCTGTTTTTT.

The chain recombines TRBV4-3 with TRBJ2-1; perhaps TRBD2 as D (5 bases). Germline CDR1 reads LGHNA; CDR2 reads YSLEER. Trimming pared 0 bases from V and 2 bases from J, leaving 11 bases between. The CDR3 length is 16 residues. The CDR3 sequence: CASSQERGKTYNEQFF. DNA of the CDR3: TGCGCCAGCAGCCAAGAAAGAGGGAAGACCTACAATGAGCAGTTCTTC.

The chain recombines TRBV28 with TRBJ2-1, with D perhaps matching TRBD1 (6 bases). Germline V gene lookup returns CDR1 MDHEN and CDR2 SYDVKM. Trimming removed 5 bases from V and 0 bases from J, with 23 bases in between. The CDR3 is made up of 19 amino acids. DNA of the CDR3: TGTGCCAGCAGTACTCTGACAGGCTACTCACGGGGCTCCTACAATGAGCAGTTCTTC. Its protein is CASSTLTGYSRGSYNEQFF.

This chain joins TRBV7-2 and TRBJ2-2, with TRBD1 as a possible D gene (5 bases). CDR1 SGHTA and CDR2 FQGNSA come from the germline V gene. This CDR3 has 14 residues. With 1 base removed from V and 6 bases from J, the gap between germline ends came to 9 bases. The CDR3 sequence: CASSLVQGPGELFF. The CDR3, as DNA: TGTGCCAGCAGCTTAGTCCAGGGCCCCGGGGAGCTGTTTTTT.

V is TRBV27 and J is TRBJ2-1; the D gene is possibly TRBD2 (7 bases). This CDR3 region has 19 residues. CDR1 and CDR2 from the germline V gene are MNHEY and SMNVEV (reference sequence). Trimming cost V 1 base and J 4 bases, with 23 bases left between them. The CDR3 reads CASSLFLADIVGTYNEQFF. The CDR3 DNA sequence: TGTGCCAGCAGTTTATTCCTAGCGGACATTGTAGGGACATACAATGAGCAGTTCTTC.

This clone is deemed medium-sized. The CDR3, as DNA: TGTGCCAGCAGCTTAACGGACAGGGGTTACGAGCAGTACTTC. This codes for CASSLTDRGYEQYF. The chain combines TRBV7-9 with TRBJ2-7; 9 nucleotides match TRBD1. Trimming cost V 2 bases and J 4 bases; bases outside gene matches: 3. In germline, CDR1 is SEHNR, CDR2 FQNEAQ (reference sequence). CDR3 length: 14 amino acids.

This chain connects TRBV7-6 to TRBJ2-7, with D perhaps TRBD2 (7 bases). Trimming took off 1 base at V and 6 bases at J, with 10 bases between the two ends. Germline assignment: CDR1 SGHVS and CDR2 FNYEAQ. The CDR3 extends over 13 amino acids. The CDR3 loop is CASSLEGGGEQYF. CDR3 bases: TGTGCCAGCAGCTTAGAGGGGGGGGGCGAGCAGTACTTC.